Sequencing of this T cell receptor beta chain was carried out in a study of T-cell reconstitution after alpha-beta-depleted transplantation in children. Construction of the TCRbeta library involved unique molecular identifiers. TCRdb re-analysed the PCR reads in MiXCR, keeping a single row per CDR3 protein. The sample yields roughly 30,000 distinct CDR3 sequences, around 7% seen once. This clonotype was observed at least ten times. Its antigen is still unknown. General observations from the study: Recipient T cells and thymic progenitors that survived were the source of the high TCRbeta diversity seen at day 60 in some patients. Expanded clones from the graft, numbering several hundred, reportedly supplied alpha-beta T cells about two months after transplant.

The sequence derives from a child under two years old who had a stem cell transplant for acute myeloid leukemia, so the T cells may come from the graft donor. Here the sequenced sample was peripheral blood, taken 60 days after TCRalphabeta/CD19-depleted stem cell transplant.

As DNA, the CDR3 is TGCGCCAGCAGCCAAGATATGAGGGGGCACTATGGCTACACCTTC. Residues: CASSQDMRGHYGYTF. The chain links TRBV4-3 to TRBJ1-2, with 7 bases identical to TRBD1. The germline V gene has CDR1 LGHNA and CDR2 YSLEER. V gave up 0 bases and J gave up 3 bases; unmatched junction bases: 4. This CDR3 region has 15 residues.